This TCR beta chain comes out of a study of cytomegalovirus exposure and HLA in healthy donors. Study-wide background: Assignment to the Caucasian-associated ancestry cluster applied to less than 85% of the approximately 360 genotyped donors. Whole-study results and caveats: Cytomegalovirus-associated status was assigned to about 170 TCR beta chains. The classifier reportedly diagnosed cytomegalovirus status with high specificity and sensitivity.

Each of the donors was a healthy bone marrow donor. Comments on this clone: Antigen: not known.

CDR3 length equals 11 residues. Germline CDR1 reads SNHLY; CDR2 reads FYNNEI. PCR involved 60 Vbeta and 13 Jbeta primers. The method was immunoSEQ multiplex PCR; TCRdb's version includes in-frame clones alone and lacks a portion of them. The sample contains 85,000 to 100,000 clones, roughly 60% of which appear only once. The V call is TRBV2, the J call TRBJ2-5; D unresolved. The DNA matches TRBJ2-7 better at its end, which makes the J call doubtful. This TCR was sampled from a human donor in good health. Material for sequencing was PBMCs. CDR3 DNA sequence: TGTGCCAGCAGTGGCTGGTACGAGCAGTACTTC. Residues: CASSGWYEQYF.